Shown below are 29 T cell receptor beta chains from a single sample sequenced in a study of a mutant IDH1 vaccine in newly diagnosed glioma. The time point denotes: week 35, safety follow-up. Every vaccination contained 300 ug of the mutant IDH1 20-mer peptide and was paired with topical imiquimod. Generated by immunoSEQ multiplex PCR, the TCRdb table keeps only in-frame clones and is missing some. Here the sample spans some 47,000 clones, 65% to 90% being singletons. Their antigen targets remain unknown. The sequencing used PBMCs, collected from a glioma patient whose treatment included an IDH1 peptide vaccine. The origin of the receptors is a woman in her thirties or forties with glioma. Some clones in this sample may be carry-over from other donors' samples.

The V gene is TRBV19, the J gene TRBJ1-4; D is undetermined. Germline CDR1 is LNHDA and CDR2 is SQIVND (reference sequence). CDR3 length: 12 residues. V was trimmed by 7 bases and J by 11 bases, leaving 14 bases between them. Written as DNA, the CDR3 is TGTGCCAGTACCCCTTGGCCGGGGAAACTGTTTTTT. Its protein product is CASTPWPGKLFF.

This sequence joins TRBV9 and TRBJ2-7, with no clear D. Trimming removed 2 bases from V and 3 bases from J, with 6 bases in between. Germline CDR1 is SGDLS and CDR2 is YYNGEE. This CDR3 spans 12 amino acids. CDR3 sequence (DNA): TGTGCCAGCAGCGTGTACGACTACGAGCAGTACTTC. It encodes CASSVYDYEQYF.

This clone was observed once. The chain carries TRBV7-2 and TRBJ2-7; 7 bases align to TRBD1. The CDR3 has 16 residues. Trimming removed 3 bases from V and 0 bases from J; junction bases left unmatched: 8. Per germline, CDR1 SGHTA and CDR2 FQGNSA. CDR3 in DNA: TGTGCCAGCAGCTTCCCCGACAGGGCCCCCTCCTACGAGCAGTACTTC. Its protein product is CASSFPDRAPSYEQYF.

This clone was counted a single time. The gene calls are TRBV5-1 and TRBJ2-1; 7 bases are a match to TRBD1. The V and J ends lost 0 bases and 8 bases, in that order; junction bases with no gene match: 8. The CDR3 runs 15 residues. CDR1 is SGHRS, CDR2 YFSETQ, per germline. CDR3 residues: CASSLAGQSRDEQFF. CDR3 in DNA: TGCGCCAGCAGCTTGGCGGGACAGAGTAGGGATGAGCAGTTCTTC.

The genes are TRBV29-1 and TRBJ1-1; D uncertain. This CDR3 has 15 residues. Germline loops: CDR1 SQVTM, CDR2 ANQGSEA. Trimming left V 6 bases short and J 10 bases short, with 27 bases between. The CDR3 DNA reads as TGCAGCGTGGAAAAGCCGGCAGGCCGTCTTTTAGGAGCTTTCTTT. This encodes CSVEKPAGRLLGAFF.

The V and J genes are TRBV9 and TRBJ1-1, with D unclear. Trimming cost V 0 bases and J 7 bases, with 10 bases left between them. The CDR3 runs 13 residues. Germline values: CDR1 SGDLS, CDR2 YYNGEE. This chain's CDR3 is CASSVGGRGEAFF. DNA for the CDR3: TGTGCCAGCAGCGTAGGTGGGCGGGGTGAAGCTTTCTTT.

The chain uses TRBV27 and TRBJ2-6; D is perhaps TRBD1 (6 bases). V was clipped by 6 bases and J by 1 base, with 16 bases between them. This CDR3 region has 17 residues. CDR1 MNHEY and CDR2 SMNVEV come from the germline V gene (reference sequence). CDR3 protein: CASRMGQGRSGANVLTF. The DNA for the CDR3 is TGTGCCAGCAGAATGGGTCAGGGGCGGTCTGGGGCCAACGTCCTGACTTTC.

The rearrangement joins TRBV7-9 to TRBJ2-1, with 12 bases that match TRBD2. Unmatched junction bases numbered 17, after V lost 5 bases and J lost 15 bases. Germline CDR1 is SEHNR and CDR2 is FQNEAQ (reference sequence). This CDR3 spans 16 amino acids. CDR3 protein: CASSPVLAGGLLSLFF. The CDR3, as DNA: TGTGCCAGCAGCCCAGTGCTAGCGGGGGGGCTTCTCAGCTTGTTCTTC.

The chain joins TRBV25-1 to TRBJ1-4; the match to TRBD1 covers 7 bases. CDR1 is MGHDK and CDR2 is SYGVNS in the germline V gene. J lost 8 bases, V lost 1 base, and 7 bases had no gene match. This CDR3 has 15 residues. Written as DNA, the CDR3 is TGTGCCAGCAGTGAATTAGGGGGCTGGGAGGAAAAACTGTTTTTT. This gives the protein CASSELGGWEEKLFF.

This chain uses TRBV5-6 with TRBJ1-5; 7 positions match TRBD1. Germline trimming cut 3 bases from V and 3 bases from J; bases unmatched to any gene: 3. Germline values: CDR1 SGHDT, CDR2 YYEEEE. The CDR3 covers 14 residues. The CDR3, as DNA: TGTGCCAGCAGCTCCGGACAGGCCAATCAGCCCCAGCATTTT. Amino acids: CASSSGQANQPQHF.

The chain combines TRBV5-4 with TRBJ1-2; D is ambiguous. With 1 base removed from V and 0 bases from J, the gap between germline ends came to 13 bases. Germline values: CDR1 SGHNT, CDR2 YYREEE (reference sequence). The CDR3 runs to 16 residues. Here the CDR3 DNA reads TGTGCCAGCAGCTTGCAGCGAGGTCCAGCTAACTATGGCTACACCTTC. Its translation is CASSLQRGPANYGYTF.

This sequence joins TRBV14 and TRBJ2-5, with TRBD2 identical over 11 bases. Losses at the gene ends were 3 bases for V and 5 bases for J; bases not matched to a gene: 5. The CDR3 contains 15 residues. Germline values: CDR1 SGHDN, CDR2 FVKESK. The CDR3: CASSQKTSGGETQYF. The CDR3 DNA sequence: TGTGCCAGCAGCCAGAAAACTAGCGGGGGCGAGACCCAGTACTTC.

The chain combines TRBV5-6 with TRBJ2-5; TRBD1 agrees at 7 bases. Trimming at V came to 3 bases and at J to 5 bases, leaving 13 bases not matched to a gene. Germline values: CDR1 SGHDT, CDR2 YYEEEE. This CDR3 is 16 amino acids long. CDR3 sequence: CASSSYGQVEFETQYF. DNA for the CDR3: TGTGCCAGCAGCTCTTACGGACAGGTTGAATTCGAGACCCAGTACTTC.

J is TRBJ1-1 and V is TRBV19; the D gene is possibly TRBD1 (6 bases). The CDR3 consists of 13 residues. V lost 10 bases and J 5 bases, leaving 17 bases between the germline ends. Germline lookup yields CDR1 LNHDA and CDR2 SQIVND (reference sequence). CDR3 coding DNA: TGTGCCACCGTACTTCAGGGGAATACTGAAGCTTTCTTT. It encodes CATVLQGNTEAFF.

The V and J genes are TRBV5-5 and TRBJ2-7; D gene unclear. The CDR3 contains 13 residues. Germline V gene data show CDR1 as SGHKS and CDR2 as YYEKEE (reference sequence). The ends were cut back, 0 bases at V and 4 bases at J, with 8 bases in the middle. CDR3 DNA: TGTGCCAGCAGCTTGGTGGCAGAATACGAGCAGTACTTC. As protein: CASSLVAEYEQYF. Supplemented by reference TRBV5-5 and TRBJ2-7, the full variable domain reads DAGVTQSPTHLIKTRGQQVTLRCSPISGHKSVSWYQQVLGQGPQFIFQYYEKEERGRGNFPDRFSARQFPNYSSELNVNALLLGDSALYLCASSLVAEYEQYFGPGTRLTVT.

The genes are TRBV5-4 and TRBJ1-6, with a weak D call TRBD1 (5 bases). V shed 0 bases and J shed 6 bases, with 13 bases lying between them. CDR3 length: 16 amino acids. CDR1 is SGHNT, CDR2 YYREEE, per germline (reference sequence). The CDR3 sequence: CASSLGGGGSNSPLHF. The DNA of the CDR3 is TGTGCCAGCAGCTTGGGGGGCGGCGGGTCTAATTCACCCCTCCACTTT.

This CDR3 reads CASGRATLQAFF. DNA of the CDR3: TGTGCCAGCGGTCGGGCAACTCTGCAAGCTTTCTTT. The chain is built from TRBV7-2 and TRBJ1-1, with D unresolved. V lost 8 bases, J lost 9 bases, and 16 bases lay in between. The CDR3 sequence is 12 residues long. The germline V gene encodes CDR1 SGHTA and CDR2 FQGNSA. Complete variable domain (other parts from reference TRBV7-2 and TRBJ1-1): GAGVSQSPSNKVTEKGKDVELRCDPISGHTALYWYRQSLGQGLEFLIYFQGNSAPDKSGLPSDRFSAERTGGSVSTLTIQRTQQEDSAVYLCASGRATLQAFFGQGTRLTVV.

The chain recombines TRBV11-1 with TRBJ2-2; weak D call: TRBD2 (5 bases). V was clipped by 5 bases and J by 7 bases, with 17 bases between them. Per germline, CDR1 SGHAT and CDR2 FQDESV (reference sequence). The CDR3 extends over 15 amino acids. The CDR3 DNA follows: TGTGCCAGCAGCCCTCCCACTAGACGGGGCGGGGAGCTGTTTTTT. This gives the protein CASSPPTRRGGELFF.

This clone is a singleton in its sample. The V and J genes are TRBV7-9 and TRBJ2-4, with TRBD1 matching over 10 bases. The germline V gene has CDR1 SEHNR and CDR2 FQNEAQ (reference sequence). This CDR3 comprises 16 residues. V shed 4 bases and J 6 bases; nucleotides not matched to a gene: 9. CDR3 in amino acids: CASSSGQGMSRNIQYF. CDR3 DNA: TGTGCCAGCAGCTCGGGACAGGGGATGAGTAGAAACATTCAGTACTTC. Full variable domain (outside the CDR3, taken from reference TRBV7-9 and TRBJ2-4): DTGVSQNPRHKITKRGQNVTFRCDPISEHNRLYWYRQTLGQGPEFLTYFQNEAQLEKSRLLSDRFSAERPKGSFSTLEIQRTEQGDSAMYLCASSSGQGMSRNIQYFGAGTRLSVL.

This clone was seen only a few times. This chain joins TRBV19 and TRBJ1-2; tentative D call: TRBD1 (6 bases). Looked up from germline, CDR1 is LNHDA and CDR2 is SQIVND (reference sequence). The length of the CDR3 is 11 residues. V was cut by 3 bases and J by 13 bases, with 12 bases left in between. The CDR3 protein is CASSMGTSITF. The DNA for the CDR3 is TGTGCCAGTAGTATGGGGACATCGATCACCTTC. The full variable domain, in which reference TRBV19 and TRBJ1-2 provide the parts outside the CDR3, is DGGITQSPKYLFRKEGQNVTLSCEQNLNHDAMYWYRQDPGQGLRLIYYSQIVNDFQKGDIAEGYSVSREKKESFPLTVTSAQKNPTAFYLCASSMGTSITFGSGTRLTVV.

The gene calls are TRBV4-2 and TRBJ2-3; D call uncertain. Germline CDR1 reads LGHNA; CDR2 reads YNFKEQ. The CDR3 has 15 residues. Trimming left V 2 bases short and J 0 bases short, with 9 bases between. The CDR3 loop reads CASSQKRASTDTQYF. CDR3 in DNA: TGTGCCAGCAGCCAAAAGCGAGCCAGCACAGATACGCAGTATTTT.

The J gene is TRBJ1-3, the V gene TRBV28; D not resolved. The germline V gene has CDR1 MDHEN and CDR2 SYDVKM. This CDR3 spans 13 amino acids. V lost 5 bases and J 7 bases, leaving 12 bases between the germline ends. CDR3 residues: CASSTSGGNTIYF. The CDR3 DNA reads TGTGCCAGCAGTACCTCAGGTGGGAACACCATATATTTT.

The chain uses TRBV9 and TRBJ2-7; 10 bases map to TRBD2. V dropped 0 bases and J dropped 7; count of bases not matched to a gene: 7. CDR3 length: 15 residues. Per the germline V gene, CDR1 is SGDLS and CDR2 is YYNGEE. The CDR3 DNA reads as TGTGCCAGCAGCGTAGCAAGCGGGAGGGCCAGTGAGCAGTACTTC. Protein: CASSVASGRASEQYF.

This clone was found once. This chain uses TRBV12-5 with TRBJ2-5; 10 nucleotides match TRBD2. J gave up 4 bases and V 2 bases, and 13 bases lay outside the gene matches. Germline V gene lookup returns CDR1 LGHNT and CDR2 FRNRAP. CDR3 length: 18 residues. CDR3 in amino acids: CASGLLFPGLASRETQYF. CDR3 coding DNA: TGTGCTAGTGGTTTGCTTTTCCCGGGACTAGCGTCTCGAGAGACCCAGTACTTC.

This clone occurred a few times. V gene TRBV4-2 combines with J gene TRBJ1-5, with D perhaps TRBD1 (5 bases). Germline values: CDR1 LGHNA, CDR2 YNFKEQ. Trimming left V 3 bases short and J 3 bases short, with 15 bases between. The CDR3 loop spans 16 amino acids. In nucleotides, the CDR3 is TGTGCCAGCAGCCAGACAGAGGGGAGAAACAATCAGCCCCAGCATTTT. It codes for CASSQTEGRNNQPQHF.

The chain carries TRBV5-1 and TRBJ2-7; D is possibly TRBD2 (6 bases). Per the germline V gene, CDR1 is SGHRS and CDR2 is YFSETQ. V dropped 9 bases and J dropped 0 bases, with 22 bases sitting between them. CDR3 length: 16 residues. Written as DNA, the CDR3 is TGCGCCACGGGAGAAATAAGCAGGGAAAACTCCTACGAGCAGTACTTC. This translates into CATGEISRENSYEQYF.

The V call is TRBV6-1, the J call TRBJ1-6; a possible D gene is TRBD1 (5 bases). This CDR3 has 16 amino acids. Germline V gives CDR1 MNHNS, CDR2 SASEGT. V was cut by 3 bases and J by 7 bases, with 16 bases left in between. CDR3 region: CASSEGFGTANSPLHF. CDR3 bases: TGTGCCAGCAGTGAGGGCTTCGGGACGGCCAATTCACCCCTCCACTTT.

The chain recombines TRBV9 with TRBJ2-7; D perhaps matches TRBD2 (5 bases). The CDR3 length is 18 residues. Germline-derived CDR1 and CDR2 are SGDLS and YYNGEE. Trimming took off 1 base at V and 4 bases at J, with 24 bases between the two ends. The CDR3 DNA sequence: TGTGCCAGCAGCGTACCCTCGGGCGGGCTACCCGGTCCTTACGAGCAGTACTTC. It yields the protein CASSVPSGGLPGPYEQYF.

CDR3 bases: TGTGCCAGCAGCAAGACAGGGGTCGGAACTGAAGCTTTCTTT. As protein: CASSKTGVGTEAFF. The J gene is TRBJ1-1, the V gene TRBV5-5; 8 bases agree with TRBD1. The CDR3 extends over 14 amino acids. V dropped 4 bases and J dropped 5; count of bases not matched to a gene: 7. Germline V gene lookup returns CDR1 SGHKS and CDR2 YYEKEE (reference sequence). Combining the CDR3 with reference TRBV5-5 and TRBJ1-1 gives the whole variable domain DAGVTQSPTHLIKTRGQQVTLRCSPISGHKSVSWYQQVLGQGPQFIFQYYEKEERGRGNFPDRFSARQFPNYSSELNVNALLLGDSALYLCASSKTGVGTEAFFGQGTRLTVV.